This T cell receptor (beta chain) comes out of a study of blood T cell repertoires in COVID-19. At the level of the study: PBMCs, B-cell-depleted T cells, or T cells were the source of the cDNA or gDNA that made up the material.

Only in-frame clones appear in the TCRdb table, and some are missing; sequencing was by immunoSEQ multiplex PCR. This table holds 80,000 to 100,000 clones, approximately 86% found once. This CDR3 is 15 amino acids long. Germline CDR1 LGHDT, CDR2 YNNKEL (reference sequence). With V trimmed by 5 bases and J by 5 bases, 7 bases remained unmatched. This clonotype was obtained from a man between 65 and 80 years old with active or convalescent COVID-19. The rearrangement links TRBV3-1 (or the pseudogene TRBV3-2) to TRBJ2-7; the match to TRBD1 covers 12 bases. The sequencing sample was made of peripheral blood. CDR3 amino acids: CASSVTGTGGHEQYF. In DNA form, the CDR3 reads TGTGCCAGCAGCGTAACCGGGACAGGGGGCCACGAGCAGTACTTC.